The next 32 T cell receptor beta chains were all read from a single sample in a study of human T cells and chemical hapten exposure. TCRdb ran MiXCR on the RACE reads and lists one entry per CDR3 protein. The sample carries under 85,000 distinct CDR3 sequences, approximately 10% recorded once. This sample's time point: patch test 2, 6 weeks after DPC sensitization. Treatment here: therapeutic diphenylcyclopropenone sensitization with weekly scalp DPC. Material: whole blood, obtained in connection with sensitization to the hapten diphenylcyclopropenone (DPC). The receptor source for this set is a woman aged 45 to 65 with alopecia areata. Some clones in this sample may be carry-over from other donors' samples.

A word on this clonotype: This may stem from a read error, because a much larger clone lies one nucleotide away. CDR3 sequence: CVSSAGLTYNEQFF. Written as DNA, the CDR3 is TGTGTCAGTAGTGCAGGGTTGACCTACAATGAGCAGTTCTTC. The chain joins TRBV19 to TRBJ2-1; tentatively, D is TRBD1 (5 bases). Germline lookup yields CDR1 LNHDA and CDR2 SQIVND (reference sequence). The CDR3 sequence is 14 residues long.

This clonotype was counted many times. The chain joins TRBV28 to TRBJ2-3; 11 nucleotides align to TRBD2. The V gene end was trimmed by 3 bases and the J gene end by 2 bases; junction bases not matched to a gene: 7. The CDR3 is made up of 17 amino acids. The germline gives CDR1 MDHEN, CDR2 SYDVKM. DNA for the CDR3: TGTGCCAGCAGTTTTTCGGCTAGCGGGAGGAACACAGATACGCAGTATTTT. Translated: CASSFSASGRNTDTQYF.

This clonotype was picked up a small number of times. The chain links TRBV20-1 to TRBJ2-7; 7 nucleotides line up with TRBD2. There are 15 residues in the CDR3. Looked up from germline, CDR1 is DFQATT and CDR2 is SNEGSKA (reference sequence). J was trimmed by 1 base and V by 0 bases; bases with no gene match: 6. CDR3: CSARDPAGSSYEQYF. For the CDR3, the DNA is TGCAGTGCTAGAGATCCAGCGGGATCTTCCTACGAGCAGTACTTC.

This clonotype was seen a few times. The rearrangement joins TRBV19 to TRBJ2-7, with TRBD2 matching over 12 bases. The length of the CDR3 is 18 residues. Germline CDR1 LNHDA, CDR2 SQIVND (reference sequence). The V and J ends lost 4 bases and 6 bases, in that order; junction bases with no gene match: 16. CDR3 amino acids: CASSKPLLRTSGISEQYF. The CDR3 nucleotides read TGTGCCAGTAGTAAACCCCTCCTCCGGACTAGCGGGATATCCGAGCAGTACTTC.

This clonotype was picked up many times. V gene TRBV7-2 combines with J gene TRBJ1-1; no reliable D call. This CDR3 spans 14 amino acids. The germline CDR1 and CDR2 sequences are SGHTA and FQGNSA. V was cut by 5 bases and J by 0 bases, with 10 bases left in between. CDR3 DNA sequence: TGTGCCAGCAGCCTTCTGGGGATGAACACTGAAGCTTTCTTT. As protein: CASSLLGMNTEAFF.

The chain uses TRBV29-1 and TRBJ1-1; TRBD1 matches 9 bases. V lost 6 bases to trimming and J lost 0 bases; unmatched junction nucleotides: 5. From germline, CDR1 is SQVTM and CDR2 ANQGSEA. This CDR3 has 14 residues. CDR3: CSVGQGGLNTEAFF. CDR3 bases: TGCAGCGTGGGACAGGGAGGGTTGAACACTGAAGCTTTCTTT.

This clonotype was recorded at least ten times. The rearrangement uses TRBV11-2 and TRBJ2-5, with 10 bases fitting TRBD1. This CDR3 is 13 amino acids long. Per germline, CDR1 SGHAT and CDR2 FQNNGV. Trimming removed 5 bases from V and 6 bases from J; junction bases left unmatched: 3. In DNA form, the CDR3 reads TGTGCCAGCAGCGACAGGGGGCAGAAGACCCAGTACTTC. Translated, it gives CASSDRGQKTQYF.

This clonotype occurred many times. The chain uses TRBV4-2 and TRBJ2-3; 7 nucleotides agree with TRBD1. The junction had 12 bases not matched to a gene; V was cut back by 2 bases and J by 4 bases. The germline gives CDR1 LGHNA, CDR2 YNFKEQ. The CDR3 consists of 17 residues. The chain's CDR3 is CASSQLTGFIGPDTQYF. The CDR3 nucleotides are TGTGCCAGCAGCCAATTGACAGGGTTTATCGGTCCAGATACGCAGTATTTT.

The CDR3 region has the DNA TGTGCCAGCAGCCAAGACCACCCTAGCGGGTTAATGTACGAGCAGTACTTC. This encodes CASSQDHPSGLMYEQYF. The chain recombines TRBV4-2 with TRBJ2-7; TRBD2 agrees at 8 bases. CDR3 size: 17 residues. Germline V CDR1 and CDR2: LGHNA, YNFKEQ. With 0 bases clipped from V and 4 bases from J, the junction kept 11 bases outside the gene matches.

This clonotype was detected ten times or more. The chain uses TRBV29-1 and TRBJ2-3, with a tentative D call TRBD2 (6 bases). CDR3 size: 13 residues. Trimming removed 3 bases at V and 2 bases at J, with 9 bases between. CDR1 and CDR2 (germline): SQVTM, ANQGSEA. The CDR3 DNA reads TGCAGCGTTGAGGCGGGATACACAGATACGCAGTATTTT. Amino acids: CSVEAGYTDTQYF.

The rearrangement uses TRBV6-5 and TRBJ2-2; D is perhaps TRBD1 (6 bases). The CDR3 has 14 residues. Trimming left V 2 bases short and J 7 bases short, with 11 bases between. Germline CDR1 is MNHEY and CDR2 is SVGAGI. The CDR3 DNA reads as TGTGCCAGCAGTTACCAGGGGACGGGCGGGGAGCTGTTTTTT. As protein: CASSYQGTGGELFF.

This clonotype turned up a few times. J is TRBJ1-2 and V is TRBV29-1; D unresolved. Germline CDR1 is SQVTM and CDR2 is ANQGSEA. The CDR3 is 13 residues long. V was shortened by 4 bases and J by 3 bases, with 12 bases between the two germline ends. The DNA of the CDR3 is TGCAGCGTTGGAACGGAATTTCACTATGGCTACACCTTC. Protein product: CSVGTEFHYGYTF.

Many counts were recorded for this clonotype. V gene TRBV10-2 combines with J gene TRBJ2-7; 10 nucleotides align to TRBD2. The CDR3 consists of 14 residues. The J segment lost 5 bases and the V segment lost 6 bases, leaving 7 bases of the junction unmatched. The germline gives CDR1 WSHSY, CDR2 SAAADI. The CDR3 protein is CASRQAGGPHEQYF. The CDR3 DNA reads TGCGCCAGCAGACAAGCGGGAGGGCCCCACGAGCAGTACTTC.

The J gene is TRBJ2-7, the V gene TRBV14, with TRBD1 matching over 9 bases. Per the germline V gene, CDR1 is SGHDN and CDR2 is FVKESK. This CDR3 spans 15 amino acids. The ends lost 5 bases at V and 2 bases at J; junction bases unmatched: 7. In DNA form, the CDR3 reads TGTGCCAGCAGCACCGGGACAGGGAAGACCTACGAGCAGTACTTC. The encoded protein is CASSTGTGKTYEQYF. Looking up the rest from reference TRBV14 and TRBJ2-7 gives the full variable domain: EAGVTQFPSHSVIEKGQTVTLRCDPISGHDNLYWYRRVMGKEIKFLLHFVKESKQDESGMPNNRFLAERTGGTYSTLKVQPAELEDSGVYFCASSTGTGKTYEQYFGPGTRLTVT.

This clonotype was seen ten or more times. The chain carries TRBV6-2 or TRBV6-3 and TRBJ1-5; D gene unclear. This CDR3 spans 15 amino acids. CDR1 and CDR2 from the germline V gene are MNHEY and SVGEGT. The ends were cut back, 6 bases at V and 5 bases at J, with 17 bases in the middle. The chain's CDR3 is CASRGGTVLDQPQHF. CDR3 sequence (DNA): TGTGCCAGCAGGGGAGGCACAGTTTTGGATCAGCCCCAGCATTTT.

This clonotype has ten or more counts. This sequence joins TRBV3-1 and TRBJ1-1, with D unclear. This CDR3 is built from 13 residues. Germline V gives CDR1 LGHDT, CDR2 YNNKEL (reference sequence). Between the trimmed V and J ends, which lost 1 base and 7 bases, there was a span of 10 bases. Here the CDR3 DNA reads TGTGCCAGCAGCCAAGGAATAGCAGGTGAAGCTTTCTTT. Protein product: CASSQGIAGEAFF.

By frequency in the sample, this clonotype is medium-sized. V gene TRBV25-1 combines with J gene TRBJ1-2; D unclear. The CDR3 totals 13 residues. CDR1 MGHDK and CDR2 SYGVNS come from the germline V gene. Trimming took 3 bases from V and 1 from J, leaving 6 bases between them. The CDR3 DNA reads TGTGCCAGCAGTGATACGGATAACTATGGCTACACCTTC. Residues: CASSDTDNYGYTF.

By sample fraction, this clonotype is medium-sized. The V call is TRBV18, the J call TRBJ2-7, with TRBD1 matching over 10 bases. This CDR3 is 16 amino acids long. The germline V gene has CDR1 KGHSH and CDR2 LQKENI. Trimming cost V 3 bases and J 5 bases; bases outside gene matches: 10. As DNA, the CDR3 is TGTGCCAGCTCACCTTTACCGACAGGGGGCAGCGACGAGCAGTACTTC. Residues: CASSPLPTGGSDEQYF.

This clonotype has ten or more counts. This chain uses TRBV5-1 with TRBJ2-3; 10 bases are shared with TRBD2. In germline, CDR1 is SGHRS, CDR2 YFSETQ. Trimming took 3 bases from V and 2 from J; bases not matched to a gene: 3. The CDR3 is made up of 15 amino acids. The CDR3 sequence: CASSWTSGYTDTQYF. CDR3 coding DNA: TGCGCCAGCAGCTGGACTAGCGGTTACACAGATACGCAGTATTTT.

This clonotype was seen repeatedly, ten times or more. This chain connects TRBV6-2 or TRBV6-3 to TRBJ2-3, with D hard to call. The germline V and J ends were trimmed by 1 base and 4 bases, with 6 bases remaining between them. CDR1 and CDR2 (germline): MNHEY, SVGEGT. This CDR3 is built from 13 residues. In DNA form, the CDR3 reads TGTGCCAGCAGTTACTGGATCGCAGATACGCAGTATTTT. Residues: CASSYWIADTQYF.

This clonotype has only a few counts. The gene calls are TRBV5-5 and TRBJ2-3, with 8 nucleotides matching TRBD2. The ends lost 3 bases at V and 0 bases at J; junction bases unmatched: 12. This CDR3 comprises 18 residues. Germline CDR1 is SGHKS and CDR2 is YYEKEE (reference sequence). The CDR3 loop reads CASSSYIGGADSTDTQYF. CDR3 sequence (DNA): TGTGCCAGCAGCTCCTATATCGGGGGGGCTGATAGCACAGATACGCAGTATTTT.

In its sample, this clonotype was seen many times. The rearrangement links TRBV7-2 to TRBJ2-3, with 8 bases aligning to TRBD2. CDR1 and CDR2 from the germline V gene are SGHTA and FQGNSA. The length of the CDR3 is 16 residues. Trimming removed 1 base from V and 4 bases from J; junction bases left unmatched: 7. CDR3 coding DNA: TGTGCCAGCAGCTTAGGGGGTAGCGGGATTTCAGATACGCAGTATTTT. Translating it yields CASSLGGSGISDTQYF.

The chain recombines TRBV25-1 with TRBJ1-2; 8 bases map to TRBD1. Trimming at V came to 1 base and at J to 8 bases, leaving 9 bases not matched to a gene. Germline V gives CDR1 MGHDK, CDR2 SYGVNS. CDR3 length: 15 residues. The CDR3 sequence is CASSELDRGFGGYTF. DNA for the CDR3: TGTGCCAGCAGTGAATTAGACAGGGGATTTGGAGGCTACACCTTC.

There are many counts of this clonotype. The V gene is TRBV6-1, the J gene TRBJ1-2; D is unresolved. The CDR3 has 14 residues. CDR1 and CDR2 (germline): MNHNS, SASEGT. Trimming shortened V by 2 bases and J by 3 bases, and 10 bases separated the two germline ends. In DNA form, the CDR3 reads TGTGCCAGCAGTGAAATTGGGGTTCACTATGGCTACACCTTC. This codes for CASSEIGVHYGYTF.

The chain links TRBV28 to TRBJ2-5; a weak D match, TRBD1 (6 bases). The CDR3 covers 15 residues. In germline, CDR1 is MDHEN, CDR2 SYDVKM. The germline V and J ends were trimmed by 5 bases and 5 bases, with 18 bases remaining between them. The CDR3 DNA sequence: TGTGCCAGCAGTCCACCAACAGGGTTGCGGGAGACCCAGTACTTC. Encoded protein: CASSPPTGLRETQYF.

This clonotype was seen many times. The rearrangement uses TRBV6-6 and TRBJ1-5; D possibly corresponds to TRBD1 (6 bases). This CDR3 is built from 16 residues. CDR1 is MNHNY, CDR2 SVGAGI, per germline (reference sequence). V was clipped by 5 bases and J by 5 bases, with 19 bases between them. Written as DNA, the CDR3 is TGTGCCAGCAGTCCCCCCGGCGGGACACCTGATCAGCCCCAGCATTTT. Amino acids: CASSPPGGTPDQPQHF.

In this sample, this clonotype turned up a few times. This chain connects TRBV12-3 or TRBV12-4 to TRBJ1-1; D is perhaps TRBD1 (5 bases). V was cut by 10 bases and J by 3 bases, with 18 bases left in between. This CDR3 is 14 amino acids long. CDR3 nucleotide sequence: TGTGCCACCCAGCTAGGTTGGGGGGACACTGAAGCTTTCTTT. This codes for CATQLGWGDTEAFF.

Ten or more counts support this clonotype. This chain joins TRBV19 and TRBJ2-1; 8 nucleotides agree with TRBD1. CDR1 and CDR2 from the germline V gene are LNHDA and SQIVND (reference sequence). The CDR3 is 15 amino acids. Losses at the gene ends were 3 bases for V and 5 bases for J; bases not matched to a gene: 6. CDR3 protein: CASSIGGQGNNEQFF. The CDR3 DNA reads TGTGCCAGTAGTATTGGCGGACAGGGAAACAATGAGCAGTTCTTC.

This clonotype showed up just a few times. The CDR3 nucleotides are TGTGCCAGCAGTGAAGTGGGCGGGAGGGCCCTGGATACGCAGTATTTT. It translates to CASSEVGGRALDTQYF. This sequence joins TRBV2 and TRBJ2-3; TRBD2 matches at 9 bases. With V trimmed by 1 base and J by 6 bases, 8 bases remained unmatched. Looked up from germline, CDR1 is SNHLY and CDR2 is FYNNEI. The CDR3 has 16 amino acids.

In its sample, this clonotype was seen many times. This rearrangement joins TRBV7-9 to TRBJ2-3; D may be TRBD2 (6 bases). CDR3 length: 13 amino acids. Per germline, CDR1 SEHNR and CDR2 FQNEAQ (reference sequence). The CDR3 region has the DNA TGTGCGAACGCGGGGACTTCGAAAGATACGCAGTATTTT. This gives the protein CANAGTSKDTQYF.

This clonotype was observed many times. The chain combines TRBV12-3 or TRBV12-4 with TRBJ1-4; D may be TRBD1 (6 bases). The germline V and J ends were trimmed by 7 bases and 8 bases, with 17 bases remaining between them. CDR3 length equals 14 residues. CDR3 nucleotide sequence: TGTGCCAGCACCTGGGGGGGCGCGGTGGAAAAACTGTTTTTT. Its protein is CASTWGGAVEKLFF.

This chain links TRBV12-3 or TRBV12-4 with TRBJ1-2; D is unresolved. Trimming removed 1 base at V and 7 bases at J, with 13 bases between. The CDR3 runs to 14 residues. The CDR3 sequence is CASSLGAGVSGYTF. Written as DNA, the CDR3 is TGTGCCAGCAGTTTAGGGGCCGGGGTTAGTGGCTACACCTTC.